The 21 T cell receptor beta chains below were found in one sample sequenced in a study of radiation and T cells in renal cell carcinoma. The data were produced by immunoSEQ multiplex PCR, yet TCRdb's version contains in-frame clones alone and is incomplete. Among roughly 82,000 clones listed, 89% were seen once. Time point reported: blood 4 weeks post-SBRT, at nephrectomy. Treatment specified: 15 Gy SBRT to primary tumor, nephrectomy 4 weeks later. This material consisted of blood, taken from a patient whose treatment included radiotherapy and nephrectomy. All receptors derive from a woman between 70 and 85 years old with renal cell carcinoma.

The chain joins TRBV6-4 to TRBJ1-3; 9 bases fit TRBD1. CDR3 length: 17 amino acids. Trimming took 5 bases from V and 0 from J; bases not matched to a gene: 8. Looked up from germline, CDR1 is MRHNA and CDR2 is SNTAGT. The CDR3 protein is CASSKRQGDYSGNTIYF. DNA of the CDR3: TGTGCCAGCAGTAAACGACAGGGGGACTACTCTGGAAACACCATATATTTT.

This clone was detected once. The chain links TRBV4-1 to TRBJ1-6, with D possibly matching TRBD1 (5 bases). The CDR3 runs 16 residues. Between the trimmed V and J ends, which lost 4 bases and 7 bases, there was a span of 17 bases. Germline CDR1 MGHRA, CDR2 YSYEKL. The CDR3 region is CASSLGRGGYNSPLHF. The CDR3 region has the DNA TGCGCCAGCAGCCTAGGTAGGGGAGGATACAATTCACCCCTCCACTTT.

The chain employs TRBV4-2 and TRBJ2-3; 10 bases align to TRBD2. The CDR3 sequence is 15 residues long. The J segment lost 2 bases and the V segment lost 9 bases, leaving 8 bases of the junction unmatched. The V gene's germline CDR1 is LGHNA and CDR2 YNFKEQ. The CDR3 sequence: CASTQRGGLTDTQYF. DNA of the CDR3: TGTGCCAGTACCCAGCGGGGGGGCCTCACAGATACGCAGTATTTT.

The J gene is TRBJ2-7, the V gene TRBV11-3; D perhaps matches TRBD1 (6 bases). The germline gives CDR1 SGHNT, CDR2 YENEEA. CDR3 length: 14 residues. V was trimmed by 5 bases and J by 2 bases, leaving 13 bases between them. CDR3 loop: CASSGGKSAYEQYF. CDR3 sequence (DNA): TGTGCCAGCAGCGGGGGCAAAAGCGCCTACGAGCAGTACTTC.

J is TRBJ2-7 and V is TRBV11-2, with 10 nucleotides matching TRBD2. Germline V CDR1 and CDR2: SGHAT, FQNNGV. The V segment lost 7 bases and the J segment 2 bases; nucleotides outside the gene matches: 8. This CDR3 spans 15 amino acids. This CDR3 reads CASTPRLAGAYEQYF. The CDR3 nucleotides are TGTGCCAGCACCCCTCGACTAGCGGGCGCCTACGAGCAGTACTTC.

The rearrangement links TRBV7-2 to TRBJ1-1; D might be TRBD1 (6 bases). This CDR3 is built from 14 residues. Per germline, CDR1 SGHTA and CDR2 FQGNSA. Trimming cost V 5 bases and J 1 base, with 11 bases left between them. The CDR3 nucleotides are TGTGCCAGCAGCCACGCAGGGGAGAACACTGAAGCTTTCTTT. Translated: CASSHAGENTEAFF.

The genes are TRBV29-1 and TRBJ1-1, with D unresolved. CDR3 length: 17 residues. Germline CDR1 is SQVTM and CDR2 is ANQGSEA. V gave up 6 bases and J gave up 0 bases, with 23 bases separating them. CDR3 amino acids: CSVPPLVSSPLNTEAFF. For the CDR3, the DNA is TGCAGCGTCCCCCCTTTGGTGTCTTCACCATTGAACACTGAAGCTTTCTTT.

The V and J genes are TRBV6-4 and TRBJ2-1, with TRBD2 matching over 12 bases. The CDR3 runs 15 residues. Germline V CDR1 and CDR2: MRHNA, SNTAGT. V lost 7 bases and J lost 8; bases outside the gene matches: 9. The CDR3 loop reads CASNPLAGGPHEQFF. DNA for the CDR3: TGTGCCAGCAACCCTCTAGCGGGGGGGCCCCATGAGCAGTTCTTC.

V and J are TRBV6-1 and TRBJ1-3; no clear D. The CDR3 has 15 residues. In germline, CDR1 is MNHNS, CDR2 SASEGT. V lost 6 bases and J lost 2, with 14 bases in between. CDR3 in amino acids: CASRDLTRAGNTIYF. CDR3 in DNA: TGTGCCAGCAGGGACTTGACGCGAGCTGGAAACACCATATATTTT.

The genes are TRBV5-1 and TRBJ2-7; the match to TRBD1 covers 9 bases. The V gene's germline CDR1 is SGHRS and CDR2 YFSETQ. The CDR3 has 15 residues. V shed 1 base, J shed 4 bases, and the junction held 6 bases outside the gene matches. CDR3 protein: CASSLSTGGEYEQYF. The CDR3 nucleotides are TGCGCCAGCAGCTTGTCAACAGGGGGCGAATACGAGCAGTACTTC.

The genes are TRBV5-6 and TRBJ2-1, with 9 bases that match TRBD2. The V and J ends lost 2 bases and 6 bases, in that order; junction bases with no gene match: 9. The CDR3 totals 16 residues. Per the germline V gene, CDR1 is SGHDT and CDR2 is YYEEEE. DNA for the CDR3: TGTGCCAGCAGCTTTCCCGCGGGGGGGCCTCGCAATGAGCAGTTCTTC. Translating gives CASSFPAGGPRNEQFF.

The chain carries TRBV2 and TRBJ2-7; D is undetermined. V gave up 0 bases and J gave up 2 bases, with 2 bases separating them. CDR1 is SNHLY and CDR2 is FYNNEI in the germline V gene. This CDR3 region has 12 residues. The CDR3 DNA follows: TGTGCCAGCAGTGAAGCAGCCTACGAGCAGTACTTC. Its protein product is CASSEAAYEQYF.

This chain connects TRBV7-2 to TRBJ2-3; D is possibly TRBD1 or TRBD2 (5 bases each). CDR1 is SGHTA and CDR2 is FQGNSA in the germline V gene. This CDR3 has 15 amino acids. Deletions cut 4 bases from V and 4 bases from J, with 15 bases between. The chain's CDR3 is CASSSGGLGADTQYF. CDR3 sequence (DNA): TGTGCCAGCAGCTCAGGCGGTCTGGGGGCAGATACGCAGTATTTT.

The V and J genes are TRBV28 and TRBJ2-7, with 14 bases that match TRBD2. The CDR3 sequence is 18 residues long. CDR1 and CDR2 (germline): MDHEN, SYDVKM. With 2 bases clipped from V and 3 bases from J, the junction kept 9 bases outside the gene matches. CDR3 nucleotide sequence: TGTGCCAGCAGTTTAGGGGGACTAGCGGGGGTGAGGAACTACGAGCAGTACTTC. As protein: CASSLGGLAGVRNYEQYF.

The CDR3 region has the DNA TGTGCCAGCAGCAGAATGAGTCGGGCTAATGAAAAACTGTTTTTT. It specifies CASSRMSRANEKLFF. The chain couples TRBV11-3 to TRBJ1-4; no clear D. The CDR3 runs to 15 residues. Germline V lookup: CDR1 SGHNT, CDR2 YENEEA. V lost 5 bases to trimming and J lost 3 bases, with 13 bases between them.

The CDR3 sequence is CASSVYGQGWDEQYF. The CDR3 coding sequence is TGCGCCAGCAGCGTATACGGACAGGGATGGGACGAGCAGTACTTC. The chain uses TRBV5-1 and TRBJ2-5, with 8 nucleotides matching TRBD1. The J call is doubtful: the DNA matches TRBJ2-7 better. The CDR3 has 15 residues. CDR1 and CDR2 (germline): SGHRS, YFSETQ.

The V and J genes are TRBV28 and TRBJ1-2; 8 positions match TRBD1. CDR3 size: 16 residues. V shed 2 bases and J 2 bases; nucleotides not matched to a gene: 7. The germline V gene encodes CDR1 MDHEN and CDR2 SYDVKM. The CDR3 DNA is TGTGCCAGCAGTTTAGGATGGGACAGGAGCAACTATGGCTACACCTTC. Protein: CASSLGWDRSNYGYTF.

This chain joins TRBV5-1 and TRBJ2-3; D is perhaps TRBD1 or TRBD2 (5 bases each). V was clipped by 0 bases and J by 4 bases, with 18 bases between them. Germline CDR1 reads SGHRS; CDR2 reads YFSETQ. This CDR3 is built from 17 residues. The CDR3 DNA follows: TGCGCCAGCAGCTTGGCCCTGGGACCGCTTGGGGCAGATACGCAGTATTTT. Translated: CASSLALGPLGADTQYF.

V usage is TRBV21-1 and J usage is TRBJ1-6. TRBV21-1 is given as a pseudogene. The CDR3 is 12 residues long. The DNA of the CDR3 is TGTGCCAGCAGCAAAGTGTGGGAACCCCTCCACTTT. The encoded protein is CASSKVWEPLHF.

This clone has more than one count but fewer than ten. This chain connects TRBV27 to TRBJ1-4, with no clear D. The V gene's germline CDR1 is MNHEY and CDR2 SMNVEV (reference sequence). V lost 7 bases, J lost 8 bases, and 11 bases lay in between. This CDR3 has 12 amino acids. Written as DNA, the CDR3 is TGTGCCAGCAAAGGGCTAGCGGAAAAACTGTTTTTT. It yields the protein CASKGLAEKLFF.

The CDR3 nucleotides are TGTGCCAGCAGTTCTCCTGACAGGGGAGAATACACAGATACGCAGTATTTT. Amino acids: CASSSPDRGEYTDTQYF. The chain links TRBV7-9 to TRBJ2-3, with 8 positions matching TRBD1. The CDR3 is 17 amino acids. Unmatched junction bases numbered 13, after V lost 6 bases and J lost 2 bases. Germline V gives CDR1 SEHNR, CDR2 FQNEAQ (reference sequence).